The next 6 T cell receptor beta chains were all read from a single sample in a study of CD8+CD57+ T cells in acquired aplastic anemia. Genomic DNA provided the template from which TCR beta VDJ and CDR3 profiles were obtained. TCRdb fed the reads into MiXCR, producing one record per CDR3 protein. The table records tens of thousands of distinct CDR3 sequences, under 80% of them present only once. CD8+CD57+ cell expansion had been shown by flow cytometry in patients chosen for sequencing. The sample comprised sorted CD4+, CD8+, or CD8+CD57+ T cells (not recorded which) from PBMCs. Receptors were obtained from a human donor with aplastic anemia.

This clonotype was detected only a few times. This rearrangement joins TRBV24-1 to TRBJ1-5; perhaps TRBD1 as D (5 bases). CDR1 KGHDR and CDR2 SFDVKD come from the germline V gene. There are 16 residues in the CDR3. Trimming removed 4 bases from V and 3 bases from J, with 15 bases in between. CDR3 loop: CATSDRNTGTNQPQHF. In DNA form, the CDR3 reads TGTGCCACCAGTGACCGAAATACAGGTACCAATCAGCCCCAGCATTTT.

CDR3 sequence (DNA): TGCAGCGCAAAGACAGGAACAAGCTACGAGCAGTACTTC. This translates into CSAKTGTSYEQYF. The chain is built from TRBV29-1 and TRBJ2-7, with D perhaps TRBD1 (6 bases). Trimming cost V 7 bases and J 3 bases, with 16 bases left between them. Germline CDR1 reads SQVTM; CDR2 reads ANQGSEA. This CDR3 region has 13 residues.

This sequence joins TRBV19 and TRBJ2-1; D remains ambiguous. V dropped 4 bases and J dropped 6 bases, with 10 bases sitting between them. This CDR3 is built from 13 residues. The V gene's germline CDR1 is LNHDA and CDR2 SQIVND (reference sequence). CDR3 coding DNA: TGTGCCAGTAGTACCCTAGGTTTCAATGAGCAGTTCTTC. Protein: CASSTLGFNEQFF.

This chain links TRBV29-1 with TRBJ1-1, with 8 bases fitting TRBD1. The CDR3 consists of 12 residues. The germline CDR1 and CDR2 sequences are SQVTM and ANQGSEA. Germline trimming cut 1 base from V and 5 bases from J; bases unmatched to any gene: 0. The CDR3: CSVEGTGTEAFF. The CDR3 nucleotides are TGCAGCGTTGAAGGGACAGGGACTGAAGCTTTCTTT.

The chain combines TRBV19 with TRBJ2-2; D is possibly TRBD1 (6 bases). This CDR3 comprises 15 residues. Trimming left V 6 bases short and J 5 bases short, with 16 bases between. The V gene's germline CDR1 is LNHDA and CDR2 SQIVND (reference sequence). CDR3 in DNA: TGTGCCAGTAGGACGACAGGTATCGGTACCGGGGAGCTGTTTTTT. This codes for CASRTTGIGTGELFF.

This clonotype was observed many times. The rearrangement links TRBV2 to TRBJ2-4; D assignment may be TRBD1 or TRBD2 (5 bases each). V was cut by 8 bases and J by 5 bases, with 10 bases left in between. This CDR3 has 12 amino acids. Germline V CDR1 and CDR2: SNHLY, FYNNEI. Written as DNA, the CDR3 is TGTGCCAGCTGGGGGACCGAAAACATTCAGTACTTC. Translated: CASWGTENIQYF.